Each of the 10 T cell receptor beta chains below was sequenced from the same sample in a study of cytomegalovirus exposure and HLA in healthy donors. Both 60 Vbeta primers and 13 Jbeta primers went into the PCR. TCRdb keeps only in-frame clones here, not all; method: immunoSEQ multiplex PCR. The sample shows some 77,000 clones, approximately 79% of them seen only once. Specimen: PBMCs. Receptors originate from a woman aged 40 to 49 in good health and CMV-seropositive.

The chain uses TRBV28 and TRBJ1-2; D might be TRBD1 (5 bases). Germline values: CDR1 MDHEN, CDR2 SYDVKM. The germline V and J ends were trimmed by 6 bases and 7 bases, with 12 bases remaining between them. The CDR3 is 12 residues long. CDR3: CASSQTVIGYTF. The CDR3 coding sequence is TGTGCCAGCAGCCAGACAGTCATTGGCTACACCTTC.

This chain connects TRBV19 to TRBJ2-3; 10 bases agree with TRBD2. CDR1 is LNHDA and CDR2 is SQIVND in the germline V gene (reference sequence). V shed 5 bases and J 2 bases; nucleotides not matched to a gene: 4. The CDR3 sequence is 15 residues long. CDR3 nucleotides: TGTGCCAGTAGTGCCAGCGGGGGGGACACAGATACGCAGTATTTT. Protein: CASSASGGDTDTQYF.

This clone occurred once. V and J are TRBV9 and TRBJ2-1; a weak D match, TRBD1 (5 bases). The germline V gene has CDR1 SGDLS and CDR2 YYNGEE. This CDR3 spans 15 amino acids. V was pared by 3 bases and J by 3 bases, with 13 bases between. The CDR3 reads CASSAIDSGYNEQFF. The CDR3 DNA follows: TGTGCCAGCAGCGCAATCGACAGTGGCTACAATGAGCAGTTCTTC. The full variable domain, with the rest looked up from reference TRBV9 and TRBJ2-1, is DSGVTQTPKHLITATGQRVTLRCSPRSGDLSVYWYQQSLDQGLQFLIQYYNGEERAKGNILERFSAQQFPDLHSELNLSSLELGDSALYFCASSAIDSGYNEQFFGPGTRLTVL.

The chain carries TRBV30 and TRBJ2-3; D is uncertain. The V and J ends lost 3 bases and 4 bases respectively, with 14 bases between them. Per germline, CDR1 GTSNPN and CDR2 SVGIG (reference sequence). CDR3 length: 14 residues. CDR3 sequence reads: CAWSHIAGPDTQYF. CDR3 nucleotides: TGTGCCTGGAGCCACATTGCTGGCCCAGATACGCAGTATTTT.

The chain joins TRBV7-9 to TRBJ1-1; 11 nucleotides agree with TRBD1. CDR1 and CDR2 from the germline V gene are SEHNR and FQNEAQ (reference sequence). The CDR3 consists of 17 residues. V shed 1 base and J 1 base; nucleotides not matched to a gene: 5. The CDR3 sequence: CASSLGGTGGRNTEAFF. The CDR3 region has the DNA TGTGCCAGCAGCTTAGGGGGGACAGGGGGACGGAACACTGAAGCTTTCTTT.

J is TRBJ2-4 and V is TRBV2, with 10 bases matching TRBD2. Germline V gene sequence: CDR1 SNHLY, CDR2 FYNNEI. The CDR3 covers 17 residues. J was trimmed by 2 bases and V by 5 bases; bases with no gene match: 9. CDR3 coding DNA: TGTGCCAGCAGTCGCTCCCTAGCGGGAGTTTCCAAAAACATTCAGTACTTC. This gives the protein CASSRSLAGVSKNIQYF.

This clone is a singleton in its sample. V is TRBV5-4 and J is TRBJ1-2, with 7 bases fitting TRBD1. The CDR3 extends over 14 amino acids. J gave up 6 bases and V 0 bases, and 5 bases lay outside the gene matches. CDR1 is SGHNT and CDR2 is YYREEE in the germline V gene (reference sequence). The CDR3 here is CASSLDRGPHGYTF. In nucleotides, the CDR3 is TGTGCCAGCAGCTTGGACAGGGGACCCCATGGCTACACCTTC.

The chain recombines TRBV7-8 with TRBJ2-7, with D perhaps TRBD2 (6 bases). CDR1 and CDR2 from the germline V gene are SGHVS and FQNEAQ. The CDR3 is 12 residues long. V dropped 6 bases and J dropped 6 bases, with 12 bases sitting between them. The CDR3 bases are TGTGCCAGCAGTCGGGGGTTGCCCGAGCAGTACTTC. Its protein product is CASSRGLPEQYF.

The chain is built from TRBV7-9 and TRBJ2-1; 7 bases line up with TRBD1. J lost 4 bases, V lost 5 bases, and 5 bases had no gene match. Germline CDR1 is SEHNR and CDR2 is FQNEAQ (reference sequence). The CDR3 covers 14 residues. As DNA, the CDR3 is TGTGCCAGCAGCCCGCAGGGACAGTACAATGAGCAGTTCTTC. Translated, it gives CASSPQGQYNEQFF.

V and J are TRBV5-1 and TRBJ1-2; D is unclear. Deletions cut 0 bases from V and 3 bases from J, with 9 bases between. This CDR3 is 14 amino acids long. CDR1 and CDR2 from the germline V gene are SGHRS and YFSETQ. CDR3 loop: CASSLDETDYGYTF. DNA for the CDR3: TGCGCCAGCAGCTTGGACGAGACTGACTATGGCTACACCTTC.